This TCR beta chain is from a study of T-cell reconstitution after alpha-beta-depleted transplantation in children. Study-wide results and caveats: As was reported, about two months after transplant, alpha-beta T cells came from several hundred expanded graft clones. T-cell counts and diversity at one year following transplant were attributed mainly to newly produced T cells.

Germline CDR1 and CDR2: SQVTM and ANQGSEA. The V and J ends lost 7 bases and 3 bases respectively, with 13 bases between them. This CDR3 spans 12 amino acids. This clonotype was detected ten times or more. The target antigen is unknown. Researchers prepared the TCRbeta library using unique molecular identifiers, the study reports. TCRdb analysed the PCR reads with MiXCR anew, one entry per CDR3 protein. Counted here are hundreds of thousands of distinct CDR3 sequences, roughly 8.2% occurring once; the ten biggest clones make up approximately 9.1%. The source was peripheral blood, collected 360 days after TCRalphabeta/CD19-depleted stem cell transplant. This clonotype was sampled from a female patient aged 2-10 years who had a stem cell transplant for Fanconi anemia, so the T cells may come from the graft donor. The chain joins TRBV29-1 to TRBJ2-7, with D possibly matching TRBD2 (5 bases). The CDR3: CSAAGSYYEQYF. CDR3 DNA sequence: TGCAGCGCCGCGGGCAGTTACTACGAGCAGTACTTC.